The entry below describes one T cell receptor (beta chain). What it recognizes is unknown. All donors provided no fewer than one pre-ART and no fewer than two post-ART PBMC samples. Treatment for all HIV-infected participants took place in the United States. Before they underwent DNA extraction, samples held roughly 0.95-11 million cryopreserved PBMC. Survey-level immunoSEQ v3.0 assays were run. Sequenced by immunoSEQ multiplex PCR; TCRdb stores in-frame clones only, minus some. Among 25,000 or so clones listed, around 80% were seen once. These data come from a study of long-term antiretroviral therapy in people with HIV. General study findings and limits: ART-treated samples gained diversity yet remained below transplant donor controls.

The sequence was obtained from a man younger than 30 with HIV. The sequenced sample was unsorted PBMCs, obtained 1.5 years before starting antiretroviral therapy.

The CDR3 is CASSFRYGYTF. The DNA for the CDR3 is TGTGCCAGCAGCTTTAGATACGGCTACACCTTC. The gene calls are TRBV7-9 and TRBJ1-2; D is ambiguous. The CDR3 is made up of 11 amino acids. The germline CDR1 and CDR2 sequences are SEHNR and FQNEAQ (reference sequence). V dropped 3 bases and J dropped 8 bases, with 7 bases sitting between them.